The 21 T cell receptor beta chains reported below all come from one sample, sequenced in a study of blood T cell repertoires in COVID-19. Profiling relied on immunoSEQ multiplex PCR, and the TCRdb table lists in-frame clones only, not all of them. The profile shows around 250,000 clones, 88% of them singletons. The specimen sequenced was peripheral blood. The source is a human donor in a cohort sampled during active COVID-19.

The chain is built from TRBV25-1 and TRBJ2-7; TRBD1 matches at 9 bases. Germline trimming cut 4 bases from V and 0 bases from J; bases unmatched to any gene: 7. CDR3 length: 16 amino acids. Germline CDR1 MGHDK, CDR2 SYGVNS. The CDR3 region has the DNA TGTGCCAGCAGTGTAGACGGACAGGGGAGCTCCTACGAGCAGTACTTC. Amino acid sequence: CASSVDGQGSSYEQYF.

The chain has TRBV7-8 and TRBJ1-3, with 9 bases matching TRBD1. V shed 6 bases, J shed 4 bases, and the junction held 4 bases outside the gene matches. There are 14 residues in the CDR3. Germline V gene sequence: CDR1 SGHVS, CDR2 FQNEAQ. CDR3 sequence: CASSQDRGGNTIYF. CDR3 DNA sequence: TGTGCCAGCAGTCAGGACAGGGGCGGAAACACCATATATTTT.

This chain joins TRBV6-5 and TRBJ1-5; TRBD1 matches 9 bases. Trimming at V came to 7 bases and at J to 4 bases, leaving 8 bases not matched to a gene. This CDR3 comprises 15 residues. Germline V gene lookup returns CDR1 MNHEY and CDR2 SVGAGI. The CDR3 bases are TGTGCCAGCATTCAACAGGGGGCAAGAAATCAGCCCCAGCATTTT. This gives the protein CASIQQGARNQPQHF.

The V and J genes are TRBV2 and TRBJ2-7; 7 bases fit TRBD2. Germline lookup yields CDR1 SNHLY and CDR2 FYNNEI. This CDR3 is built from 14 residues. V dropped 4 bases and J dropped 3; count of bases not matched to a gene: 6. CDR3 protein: CASSAGRGGYEQYF. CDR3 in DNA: TGTGCCAGCAGTGCTGGGAGGGGAGGCTACGAGCAGTACTTC.

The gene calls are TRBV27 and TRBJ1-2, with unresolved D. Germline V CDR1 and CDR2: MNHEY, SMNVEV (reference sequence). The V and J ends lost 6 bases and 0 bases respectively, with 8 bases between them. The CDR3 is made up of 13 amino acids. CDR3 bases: TGTGCCAGCAGCCCCGCGGCTAACTATGGCTACACCTTC. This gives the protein CASSPAANYGYTF.

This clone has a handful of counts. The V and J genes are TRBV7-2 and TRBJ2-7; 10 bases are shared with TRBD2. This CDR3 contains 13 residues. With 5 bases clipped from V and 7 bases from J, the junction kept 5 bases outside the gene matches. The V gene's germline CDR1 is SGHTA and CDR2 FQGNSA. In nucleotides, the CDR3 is TGTGCCAGCAGCGCTCTACTAGCGGGGGAGCAGTACTTC. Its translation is CASSALLAGEQYF.

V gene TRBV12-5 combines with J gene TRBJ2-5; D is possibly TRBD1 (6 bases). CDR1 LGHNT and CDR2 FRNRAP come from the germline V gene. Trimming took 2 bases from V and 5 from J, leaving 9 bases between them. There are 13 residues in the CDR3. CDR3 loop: CASGLTGSETQYF. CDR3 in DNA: TGTGCTAGTGGTTTGACAGGGTCCGAGACCCAGTACTTC. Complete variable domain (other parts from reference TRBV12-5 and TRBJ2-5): DARVTQTPRHKVTEMGQEVTMRCQPILGHNTVFWYRQTMMQGLELLAYFRNRAPLDDSGMPKDRFSAEMPDATLATLKIQPSEPRDSAVYFCASGLTGSETQYFGPGTRLLVL.

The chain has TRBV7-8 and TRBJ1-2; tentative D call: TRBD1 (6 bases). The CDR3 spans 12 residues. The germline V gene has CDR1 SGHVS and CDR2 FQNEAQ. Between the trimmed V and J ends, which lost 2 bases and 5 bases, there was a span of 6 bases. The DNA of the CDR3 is TGTGCCAGCAGCTTAACAGGGTATGGCTACACCTTC. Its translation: CASSLTGYGYTF.

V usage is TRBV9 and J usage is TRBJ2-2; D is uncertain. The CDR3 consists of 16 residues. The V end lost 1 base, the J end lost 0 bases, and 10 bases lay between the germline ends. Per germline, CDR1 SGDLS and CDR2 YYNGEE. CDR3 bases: TGTGCCAGCAGCGTAAGACTGAACGCGAACACCGGGGAGCTGTTTTTT. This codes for CASSVRLNANTGELFF. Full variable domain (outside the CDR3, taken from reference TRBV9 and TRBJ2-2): DSGVTQTPKHLITATGQRVTLRCSPRSGDLSVYWYQQSLDQGLQFLIQYYNGEERAKGNILERFSAQQFPDLHSELNLSSLELGDSALYFCASSVRLNANTGELFFGEGSRLTVL.

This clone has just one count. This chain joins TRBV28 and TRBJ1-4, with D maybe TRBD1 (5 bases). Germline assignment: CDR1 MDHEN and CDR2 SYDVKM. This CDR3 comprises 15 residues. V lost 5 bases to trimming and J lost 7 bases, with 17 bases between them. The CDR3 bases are TGTGCCAGCAGTGGCCGGGACGGGAGCCTTGAAAAACTGTTTTTT. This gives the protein CASSGRDGSLEKLFF.

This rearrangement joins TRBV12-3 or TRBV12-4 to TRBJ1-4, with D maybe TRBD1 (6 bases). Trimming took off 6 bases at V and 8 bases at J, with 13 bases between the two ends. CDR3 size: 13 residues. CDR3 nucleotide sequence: TGTGCCAGCAGCCCAACAGGGAACGAAAAACTGTTTTTT. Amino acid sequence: CASSPTGNEKLFF.

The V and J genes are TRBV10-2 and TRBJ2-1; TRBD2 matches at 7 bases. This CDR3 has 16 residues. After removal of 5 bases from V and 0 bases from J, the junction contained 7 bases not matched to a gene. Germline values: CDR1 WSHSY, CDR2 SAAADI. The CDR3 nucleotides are TGCGCCAGCAGTAGCGCACGGGAGGCCTCCTACAATGAGCAGTTCTTC. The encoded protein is CASSSAREASYNEQFF.

The DNA for the CDR3 is TGTGCCAGCTCACTCACTAGCAATGAGCAGTTCTTC. Its translation: CASSLTSNEQFF. This chain joins TRBV18 and TRBJ2-1, with a weak D call TRBD2 (5 bases). V dropped 4 bases and J dropped 6 bases, with 7 bases sitting between them. CDR3 size: 12 residues. Germline lookup yields CDR1 KGHSH and CDR2 LQKENI.

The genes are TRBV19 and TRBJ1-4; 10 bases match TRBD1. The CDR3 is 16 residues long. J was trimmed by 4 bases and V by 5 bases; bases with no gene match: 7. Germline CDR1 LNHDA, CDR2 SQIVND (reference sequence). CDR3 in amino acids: CASSATGGASNEKLFF. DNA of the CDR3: TGTGCCAGTAGTGCGACAGGGGGCGCAAGTAATGAAAAACTGTTTTTT.

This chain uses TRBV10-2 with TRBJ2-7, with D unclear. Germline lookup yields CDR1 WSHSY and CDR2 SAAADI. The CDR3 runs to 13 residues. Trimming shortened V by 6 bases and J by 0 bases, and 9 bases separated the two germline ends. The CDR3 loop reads CASRGRNSYEQYF. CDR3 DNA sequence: TGCGCCAGCAGGGGCAGGAACTCCTACGAGCAGTACTTC.

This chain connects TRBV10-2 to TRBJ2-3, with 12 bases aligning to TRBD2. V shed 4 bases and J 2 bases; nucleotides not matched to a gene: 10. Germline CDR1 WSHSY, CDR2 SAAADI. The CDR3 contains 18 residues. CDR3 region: CASSVLILAGGTTDTQYF. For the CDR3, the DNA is TGCGCCAGCAGTGTTCTTATTCTAGCGGGGGGGACCACAGATACGCAGTATTTT.

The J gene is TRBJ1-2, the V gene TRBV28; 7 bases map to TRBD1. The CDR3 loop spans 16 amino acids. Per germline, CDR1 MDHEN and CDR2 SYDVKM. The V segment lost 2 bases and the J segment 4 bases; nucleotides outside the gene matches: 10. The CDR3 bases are TGTGCCAGCAGTTTAGGTCAGGGGGGACCCTCCTATGGCTACACCTTC. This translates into CASSLGQGGPSYGYTF.

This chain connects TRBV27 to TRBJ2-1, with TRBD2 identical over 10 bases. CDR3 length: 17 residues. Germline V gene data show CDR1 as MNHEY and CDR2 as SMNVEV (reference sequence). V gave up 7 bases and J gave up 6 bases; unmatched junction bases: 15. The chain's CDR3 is CASIGQGRTSGFNEQFF. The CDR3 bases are TGTGCCAGCATCGGACAGGGCAGGACTAGCGGATTCAATGAGCAGTTCTTC.

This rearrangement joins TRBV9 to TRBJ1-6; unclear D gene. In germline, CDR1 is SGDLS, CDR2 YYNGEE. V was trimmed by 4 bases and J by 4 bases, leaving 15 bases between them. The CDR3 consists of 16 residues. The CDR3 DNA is TGTGCCAGCAGCCCCCGACACGACGCTTATAATTCACCCCTCCACTTT. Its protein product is CASSPRHDAYNSPLHF.

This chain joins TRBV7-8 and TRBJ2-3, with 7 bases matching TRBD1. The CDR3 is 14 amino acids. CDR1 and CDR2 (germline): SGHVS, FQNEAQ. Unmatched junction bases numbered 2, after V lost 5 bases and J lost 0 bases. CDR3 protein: CASSRDRSTDTQYF. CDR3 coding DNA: TGTGCCAGCAGCCGGGACAGAAGCACAGATACGCAGTATTTT. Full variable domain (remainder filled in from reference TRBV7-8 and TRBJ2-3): GAGVSQSPRYKVAKRGQDVALRCDPISGHVSLFWYQQALGQGPEFLTYFQNEAQLDKSGLPSDRFFAERPEGSVSTLKIQRTQQEDSAVYLCASSRDRSTDTQYFGPGTRLTVL.

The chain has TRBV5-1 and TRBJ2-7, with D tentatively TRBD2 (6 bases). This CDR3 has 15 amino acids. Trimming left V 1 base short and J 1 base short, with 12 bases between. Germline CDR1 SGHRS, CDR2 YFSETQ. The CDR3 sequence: CASSLFSGTSYEQYF. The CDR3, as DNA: TGCGCCAGCAGCTTGTTTTCAGGGACTTCCTACGAGCAGTACTTC.